This record concerns one T cell receptor beta chain sequence. Its antigen remains unidentified. The length of the CDR3 is 14 residues. V was shortened by 3 bases and J by 1 base, with 9 bases between the two germline ends. Germline V gene sequence: CDR1 SGHRS, CDR2 YFSETQ. The sample comes from a study of T cell responses to AZD1222 COVID-19 vaccine. The study, taken as a whole, reports: Spike-specific TCR breadth and depth went up after people got two AZD1222 doses. Possibly, clonal diversity was underestimated; donors were largely white British and included more females. Among those given AZD1222, only six or seven were seropositive at baseline. Spike was spanned by vaccine-associated CD4 TCRs, with dominance at 160-218 and 743-854.

Some clones are missing from TCRdb's copy, which holds only in-frame ones; the method was immunoSEQ multiplex PCR. Among about 130,000 clones, 91% were seen once, and the ten largest hold more than 2.5%. The chain employs TRBV5-1 and TRBJ2-3; D is perhaps TRBD2 (5 bases). The clonotype was recovered from an adult in good health. Sequenced material: peripheral blood, taken on day 0 of AZD1222 vaccination. This chain's CDR3 is CASSSDYRTDTQYF. The DNA for the CDR3 is TGCGCCAGCAGCTCTGACTATCGCACAGATACGCAGTATTTT.